The clone carrying this TCR beta chain was observed at least ten times. Its specificity is unknown. The data were taken from a study of neurological immune-mediated disorders. Study-wide results and caveats: Phylogenetic grouping assigned the repertoires of 18 of 34 multiple sclerosis patients to a single related-CDR3 cluster, which may represent a signature.

TCRdb re-derived calls from the 5' RACE reads in MiXCR, one entry per CDR3 protein. The data hold 45,000 to 55,000 distinct CDR3 sequences, with over 5.5% observed a single time. This TCR came from a woman aged 18-29 years with multiple sclerosis. Sample: CD4+ T cells from blood.

The CDR3 sequence: CATSFQRGRGVTDTQYF. For the CDR3, the DNA is TGTGCCACCAGCTTCCAACGAGGGCGGGGGGTAACAGATACGCAGTATTTT. This rearrangement joins TRBV15 to TRBJ2-3; TRBD2 matches at 8 bases. The CDR3 has 17 amino acids. Trimming cost V 5 bases and J 3 bases; bases outside gene matches: 13. From germline, CDR1 is LNHNV and CDR2 YYDKDF (reference sequence).